Below are 7 T cell receptor beta chains sequenced from a single sample in a study of vaccination effects on CD4 cells after COVID-19. In the ViraFEST assay, antigen-specific CD4+ clonotypes were identified by expansion after peptide-pool stimulation. It was after more than 8 days of culture that CD4+ T cells were isolated. None of the vaccinated had previously contracted SARS-CoV-2, and their nucleocapsid antibodies tested negative. These receptors are not linked to any known antigen. Assay used: immunoSEQ multiplex PCR; TCRdb lists only in-frame clones, some missing. This table has roughly 25,000 clones, around 71% appearing once. Sequencing was performed on CD4+ T cells from PBMCs cultured with HCoV-OC43 spike peptides, taken before COVID-19 vaccination. The subset denotes: HCoV-OC43 spike overlapping peptide pool stimulation. Receptors were obtained from a human donor who received a COVID-19 vaccine.

The chain is built from TRBV3-1 (or the pseudogene TRBV3-2) and TRBJ2-2, with 8 bases matching TRBD1. J lost 4 bases, V lost 1 base, and 2 bases had no gene match. Germline CDR1 LGHDT, CDR2 YNNKEL (reference sequence). The CDR3 runs to 15 residues. CDR3 nucleotide sequence: TGTGCCAGCAGCCAAGGGACAGGGATCACCGGGGAGCTGTTTTTT. Translating it yields CASSQGTGITGELFF.

The J gene is TRBJ1-2, the V gene TRBV7-9, with D tentatively TRBD1 (6 bases). There are 13 residues in the CDR3. Germline lookup yields CDR1 SEHNR and CDR2 FQNEAQ (reference sequence). The V end was cut by 5 bases, the J end by 6 bases, with 13 bases between. The CDR3 loop is CASSKQGVDGYTF. The DNA of the CDR3 is TGTGCCAGCAGCAAACAGGGCGTAGATGGCTACACCTTC.

The V call is TRBV27, the J call TRBJ2-5; D is ambiguous. The germline CDR1 and CDR2 sequences are MNHEY and SMNVEV (reference sequence). The CDR3 consists of 13 residues. The V end was cut by 6 bases, the J end by 2 bases, with 10 bases between. The CDR3 region is CASRPYEQETQYF. Written as DNA, the CDR3 is TGTGCCAGCAGACCCTACGAACAAGAGACCCAGTACTTC.

DNA for the CDR3: TGTGCCAGCAGTACGGAATATGAAGAAAAACTGTTTTTT. Encoded protein: CASSTEYEEKLFF. V usage is TRBV12-3 or TRBV12-4 and J usage is TRBJ1-4; D is unresolved. The V gene lost 5 bases and the J gene lost 8 bases, with 12 bases spanning the gap. The CDR3 is 13 amino acids.

The chain has TRBV5-1 and TRBJ2-7; D is ambiguous. V lost 0 bases, J lost 5 bases, and 12 bases lay in between. CDR1 SGHRS and CDR2 YFSETQ come from the germline V gene. This CDR3 region has 14 residues. DNA of the CDR3: TGCGCCAGCAGCTTGGGGACCCCCGTCGACGAGCAGTACTTC. It is translated as CASSLGTPVDEQYF. Full variable domain (rest looked up from reference TRBV5-1 and TRBJ2-7): KAGVTQTPRYLIKTRGQQVTLSCSPISGHRSVSWYQQTPGQGLQFLFEYFSETQRNKGNFPGRFSGRQFSNSRSEMNVSTLELGDSALYLCASSLGTPVDEQYFGPGTRLTVT.

The V gene is TRBV5-1, the J gene TRBJ1-4; unclear D gene. The V end was cut by 0 bases, the J end by 7 bases, with 7 bases between. Germline CDR1 and CDR2: SGHRS and YFSETQ. The CDR3 has 13 amino acids. The CDR3 sequence is CASSLGHIEKLFF. The CDR3, as DNA: TGCGCCAGCAGCTTGGGACACATTGAAAAACTGTTTTTT.

The chain recombines TRBV12-5 with TRBJ2-3, with D perhaps being TRBD1 or TRBD2 (6 bases each). Trimming cost V 2 bases and J 5 bases, with 20 bases left between them. This CDR3 is 17 amino acids long. Germline V lookup: CDR1 LGHNT, CDR2 FRNRAP. The CDR3 DNA reads as TGTGCTAGTGGTTTGCTCACATTAGCGGAGGGGGGAGATACGCAGTATTTT. Translating gives CASGLLTLAEGGDTQYF.